A single sample gave rise to the 18 T cell receptor beta chains below, sequenced in a study of regulatory T cells. Amplification used 52 TRBV primers and 13 TRBJ primers. Using immunoSEQ multiplex PCR, the repertoire was profiled, and TCRdb retains in-frame clones only, with some absent. This sample has a few thousand clones; more than 80% occur once, and the top ten carry 30% to 35%. What was sequenced was CD8+ T cells sorted from blood. All receptors come from a child aged 10 to 17 with CD3G deficiency.

This sequence joins TRBV28 and TRBJ1-4; 7 bases are a match to TRBD1. The CDR3 spans 16 residues. Germline V gene sequence: CDR1 MDHEN, CDR2 SYDVKM. Germline trimming cut 6 bases from V and 2 bases from J; bases unmatched to any gene: 9. CDR3: CASSPLLQGTNEKLFF. In DNA, the CDR3 is TGTGCCAGCAGCCCGCTCTTACAGGGGACTAATGAAAAACTGTTTTTT.

The chain links TRBV28 to TRBJ2-7, with D hard to call. CDR1 is MDHEN, CDR2 SYDVKM, per germline. The CDR3 extends over 13 amino acids. V was clipped by 3 bases and J by 2 bases, with 8 bases between them. The CDR3 is CASSFAGAYEQYF. The CDR3 DNA reads as TGTGCCAGCAGTTTCGCAGGAGCCTACGAGCAGTACTTC.

This clone is termed medium-sized. Mismatch with germline at one junction end may stem from a read error. This sequence joins TRBV7-9 and TRBJ1-1; D remains ambiguous. From germline, CDR1 is SEHNR and CDR2 FQNEAQ (reference sequence). CDR3 length: 13 amino acids. As DNA, the CDR3 is TGTGCCAGCAGCTATTCGGGGAACCCTGAAGCTTTCTTT. Translated, it gives CASSYSGNPEAFF.

The chain is built from TRBV28 and TRBJ2-1, with 7 bases aligning to TRBD2. The CDR3 contains 14 residues. V was pared by 6 bases and J by 6 bases, with 8 bases of the junction left unmatched. Germline values: CDR1 MDHEN, CDR2 SYDVKM. The chain's CDR3 is CASSRKRGRNEQFF. CDR3 nucleotides: TGTGCCAGCAGCCGAAAGCGGGGCCGCAATGAGCAGTTCTTC.

The rearrangement links TRBV19 to TRBJ1-1; D remains ambiguous. Germline V CDR1 and CDR2: LNHDA, SQIVND (reference sequence). Deletions cut 3 bases from V and 4 bases from J, with 12 bases between. The CDR3 has 14 residues. The CDR3 region has the DNA TGTGCCAGTAGTATCGGTGGAATTTCCACTGAAGCTTTCTTT. It specifies CASSIGGISTEAFF.

By its share, this clone is medium-sized (0.01 to 0.1%). The chain recombines TRBV30 with TRBJ2-7; 9 bases match TRBD2. Germline CDR1 GTSNPN, CDR2 SVGIG (reference sequence). J lost 6 bases, V lost 2 bases, and 5 bases had no gene match. CDR3 length: 13 residues. The CDR3 sequence is CAWSRAGGGEQYF. The CDR3 bases are TGTGCCTGGAGTAGGGCGGGAGGGGGCGAGCAGTACTTC.

This clone is termed hyperexpanded. The rearrangement links TRBV7-9 to TRBJ2-1, with 9 bases aligning to TRBD2. CDR1 and CDR2 from the germline V gene are SEHNR and FQNEAQ (reference sequence). Losses at the gene ends were 0 bases for V and 8 bases for J; bases not matched to a gene: 5. This CDR3 has 15 amino acids. CDR3 sequence: CASSLANSGSDEQFF. CDR3 nucleotide sequence: TGTGCCAGCAGCTTAGCGAATAGCGGGAGCGATGAGCAGTTCTTC.

This clone was counted only a few times. The V gene is TRBV13, the J gene TRBJ1-1; perhaps TRBD1 as D (5 bases). Looked up from germline, CDR1 is PRHDT and CDR2 is FYEKMQ (reference sequence). The CDR3 has 14 amino acids. The V gene lost 5 bases and the J gene lost 1 base, with 11 bases spanning the gap. The CDR3, as DNA: TGTGCCAGCAGCCGATGGGACGAGAACACTGAAGCTTTCTTT. As protein: CASSRWDENTEAFF.

This rearrangement joins TRBV7-9 to TRBJ2-1; no reliable D call. The CDR3 runs to 15 residues. Trimming cost V 0 bases and J 0 bases, with 6 bases left between them. CDR1 is SEHNR and CDR2 is FQNEAQ in the germline V gene (reference sequence). In DNA, the CDR3 is TGTGCCAGCAGCTTAGCTTCGAGCTCCTACAATGAGCAGTTCTTC. Translation: CASSLASSSYNEQFF.

The genes are TRBV28 and TRBJ1-6; TRBD1 agrees at 7 bases. The junction had 14 bases not matched to a gene; V was cut back by 2 bases and J by 7 bases. The CDR3 is made up of 18 amino acids. CDR1 is MDHEN, CDR2 SYDVKM, per germline. The DNA for the CDR3 is TGTGCCAGCAGTTTAATTCTAGCGGCAGGGGGTAGGAATTCACCCCTCCACTTT. Translation gives CASSLILAAGGRNSPLHF. Full variable domain (remainder filled in from reference TRBV28 and TRBJ1-6): DVKVTQSSRYLVKRTGEKVFLECVQDMDHENMFWYRQDPGLGLRLIYFSYDVKMKEKGDIPEGYSVSREKKERFSLILESASTNQTSMYLCASSLILAAGGRNSPLHFGNGTRLTVT.

The chain recombines TRBV19 with TRBJ1-1; 7 bases are shared with TRBD1. Looked up from germline, CDR1 is LNHDA and CDR2 is SQIVND (reference sequence). This CDR3 is 13 amino acids long. J lost 4 bases, V lost 5 bases, and 4 bases had no gene match. CDR3 region: CASSYRGGTEAFF. Here the CDR3 DNA reads TGTGCCAGTAGTTACAGGGGTGGCACTGAAGCTTTCTTT.

The rearrangement joins TRBV7-8 to TRBJ2-3; TRBD1 aligns across 10 bases. V shed 5 bases and J 2 bases; nucleotides not matched to a gene: 7. The CDR3 has 16 amino acids. Germline V gene lookup returns CDR1 SGHVS and CDR2 FQNEAQ. The CDR3 spells CASSGRDRGFTDTQYF. CDR3 DNA: TGTGCCAGCAGCGGACGGGACAGGGGATTCACAGATACGCAGTATTTT.

The sample holds a few counts of this clone. The CDR3 reads CASSTWARATDTQYF. DNA for the CDR3: TGCGCCAGCAGCACTTGGGCCCGCGCCACAGATACGCAGTATTTT. The chain joins TRBV5-1 to TRBJ2-3, with D unresolved. V lost 4 bases, J lost 2 bases, and 14 bases lay in between. The CDR3 extends over 15 amino acids. Germline V CDR1 and CDR2: SGHRS, YFSETQ.

V usage is TRBV7-8 and J usage is TRBJ2-7; 11 nucleotides agree with TRBD2. Germline trimming cut 5 bases from V and 8 bases from J; bases unmatched to any gene: 8. The CDR3 consists of 14 residues. Germline V gene data show CDR1 as SGHVS and CDR2 as FQNEAQ. This chain's CDR3 is CASSPLAGGLQQYF. In DNA, the CDR3 is TGTGCCAGCAGCCCGCTAGCGGGAGGTCTTCAGCAGTACTTC.

This clone rates as large. The chain joins TRBV6-1 to TRBJ1-1; 8 bases agree with TRBD1. Looked up from germline, CDR1 is MNHNS and CDR2 is SASEGT. CDR3 size: 13 residues. V dropped 6 bases and J dropped 3; count of bases not matched to a gene: 3. The CDR3 coding sequence is TGTGCCAGCAGCCAGGGGGCCCACACTGAAGCTTTCTTT. It codes for CASSQGAHTEAFF.

This rearrangement joins TRBV7-8 to TRBJ2-5; D is unresolved. The better agreement between TRBJ2-7 and the DNA end casts doubt on the J call. Germline lookup yields CDR1 SGHVS and CDR2 FQNEAQ. There are 13 residues in the CDR3. Here the CDR3 reads CASSLAVDYEQYF. The CDR3 DNA sequence: TGTGCCAGCAGCTTAGCGGTGGACTACGAGCAGTACTTC.

In this sample, this clone turned up once. The chain combines TRBV4-1 with TRBJ1-1; D call uncertain. This CDR3 comprises 14 residues. The V gene lost 6 bases and the J gene lost 0 bases, with 11 bases spanning the gap. In germline, CDR1 is MGHRA, CDR2 YSYEKL. For the CDR3, the DNA is TGCGCCAGCAGTCGATACGGCTTGAACACTGAAGCTTTCTTT. Protein sequence: CASSRYGLNTEAFF.

This chain connects TRBV7-9 to TRBJ2-2, with unresolved D. Deletions cut 1 base from V and 4 bases from J, with 4 bases between. The germline V gene has CDR1 SEHNR and CDR2 FQNEAQ (reference sequence). The length of the CDR3 is 13 residues. The CDR3 sequence is CASSLGSTGELFF. The CDR3 nucleotides are TGTGCCAGCAGCTTAGGGAGCACCGGGGAGCTGTTTTTT.